This TCR beta chain comes out of a study of blood T cell repertoires in COVID-19. This table comes from immunoSEQ multiplex PCR, and its TCRdb copy is limited to in-frame clones, with some not included. The sample lists just under 150,000 clones, about 85% seen once, with roughly 2.6% in the top ten. This CDR3 spans 15 amino acids. Germline values: CDR1 SGHNT, CDR2 YYREEE (reference sequence). J gave up 4 bases and V 4 bases, and 9 bases lay outside the gene matches. Material for sequencing was peripheral blood. The chain uses TRBV5-4 and TRBJ1-2; 8 bases map to TRBD1. This clonotype was obtained from a human donor with acute or convalescent COVID-19. The donor label of this sample is uncertain. CDR3 sequence reads: CASSGGGTGGYGYTF. The CDR3 nucleotides are TGTGCCAGCAGCGGAGGGGGGACAGGCGGCTATGGCTACACCTTC.